Shown below are 28 T cell receptor beta chains from a single sample sequenced in a study of blood T cell repertoires in COVID-19. The table came from immunoSEQ multiplex PCR; TCRdb's copy has only in-frame clones and leaves some out. The table lists about 95,000 clones, more than 80% of them singletons. The sample comprised peripheral blood. The receptor source for this set is a human donor in a cohort sampled during active COVID-19.

This chain connects TRBV18 to TRBJ1-5; D unresolved. The CDR3 extends over 13 amino acids. Germline CDR1 and CDR2: KGHSH and LQKENI. Deletions cut 1 base from V and 6 bases from J, with 7 bases between. In nucleotides, the CDR3 is TGTGCCAGCTCACCACTCGGGGTTCAGCCCCAGCATTTT. Translation: CASSPLGVQPQHF. The full variable domain, completed using reference TRBV18 and TRBJ1-5, is NAGVMQNPRHLVRRRGQEARLRCSPMKGHSHVYWYRQLPEEGLKFMVYLQKENIIDESGMPKERFSAEFPKEGPSILRIQQVVRGDSAAYFCASSPLGVQPQHFGDGTRLSIL.

This clone was counted once. The chain carries TRBV19 and TRBJ2-1; D perhaps matches TRBD2 (7 bases). The V and J ends lost 1 base and 4 bases respectively, with 11 bases between them. Germline V gives CDR1 LNHDA, CDR2 SQIVND (reference sequence). The CDR3 consists of 15 residues. In DNA, the CDR3 is TGTGCCAGTAGTATAGGTGGGGGGGCTTACAATGAGCAGTTCTTC. This encodes CASSIGGGAYNEQFF.

The chain links TRBV5-1 to TRBJ2-3, with 11 bases aligning to TRBD1. V shed 4 bases, J shed 1 base, and the junction held 14 bases outside the gene matches. The CDR3 is 19 amino acids. Germline V gives CDR1 SGHRS, CDR2 YFSETQ. Here the CDR3 reads CASSLTGTGGWSGTDTQYF. CDR3 in DNA: TGCGCCAGCAGCCTGACCGGGACAGGGGGTTGGAGTGGCACAGATACGCAGTATTTT. Supplemented by reference TRBV5-1 and TRBJ2-3, the full variable domain reads KAGVTQTPRYLIKTRGQQVTLSCSPISGHRSVSWYQQTPGQGLQFLFEYFSETQRNKGNFPGRFSGRQFSNSRSEMNVSTLELGDSALYLCASSLTGTGGWSGTDTQYFGPGTRLTVL.

The DNA for the CDR3 is TGTGCCAGCAGCTCACCAGGACAGGGGAAAGGCTACACCTTC. This translates into CASSSPGQGKGYTF. The gene calls are TRBV27 and TRBJ1-2; 9 bases map to TRBD1. Germline assignment: CDR1 MNHEY and CDR2 SMNVEV (reference sequence). Germline trimming cut 6 bases from V and 8 bases from J; bases unmatched to any gene: 10. The CDR3 consists of 14 residues.

The V gene is TRBV6-5, the J gene TRBJ2-7; D perhaps matches TRBD1 (6 bases). This CDR3 contains 15 residues. The germline CDR1 and CDR2 sequences are MNHEY and SVGAGI. The V end was cut by 0 bases, the J end by 9 bases, with 18 bases between. Written as DNA, the CDR3 is TGTGCCAGCAGTTACTCGGGGTCAGGGGTCTCACGGCAGTACTTC. As protein: CASSYSGSGVSRQYF.

The genes are TRBV5-1 and TRBJ1-2; 8 bases map to TRBD1. Germline CDR1 SGHRS, CDR2 YFSETQ. With 1 base clipped from V and 4 bases from J, the junction kept 9 bases outside the gene matches. This CDR3 has 16 amino acids. CDR3 in DNA: TGCGCCAGCAGCTTGCCACAGGGGGTTAATCGCTATGGCTACACCTTC. It yields the protein CASSLPQGVNRYGYTF.

J is TRBJ1-4 and V is TRBV18; D unclear. Germline values: CDR1 KGHSH, CDR2 LQKENI. This CDR3 has 18 amino acids. V shed 2 bases and J shed 0 bases, with 16 bases lying between them. The DNA for the CDR3 is TGTGCCAGCTCACCAAGACCCTCGGCGGGCTCAACTAATGAAAAACTGTTTTTT. Its protein is CASSPRPSAGSTNEKLFF.

The chain links TRBV6-1 to TRBJ1-1, with 10 nucleotides matching TRBD1. V shed 3 bases, J shed 1 base, and the junction held 5 bases outside the gene matches. The CDR3 runs to 16 residues. Looked up from germline, CDR1 is MNHNS and CDR2 is SASEGT. This CDR3 reads CASSDPGQGWNTEAFF. The CDR3 coding sequence is TGTGCCAGCAGTGACCCGGGACAGGGGTGGAACACTGAAGCTTTCTTT.

The chain recombines TRBV12-5 with TRBJ2-3; TRBD1 might be the D (6 bases). Germline values: CDR1 LGHNT, CDR2 FRNRAP. This CDR3 region has 14 residues. V lost 1 base, J lost 1 base, and 6 bases lay in between. CDR3 region: CASGLDRGTDTQYF. CDR3 in DNA: TGTGCTAGTGGTTTGGACAGGGGCACAGATACGCAGTATTTT.

V gene TRBV7-8 combines with J gene TRBJ2-7; perhaps TRBD1 as D (5 bases). Per germline, CDR1 SGHVS and CDR2 FQNEAQ. The CDR3 is made up of 14 amino acids. Trimming took off 1 base at V and 3 bases at J, with 10 bases between the two ends. Here the CDR3 DNA reads TGTGCCAGCAGCTTAGGTGCCAGGGACTACGAGCAGTACTTC. It codes for CASSLGARDYEQYF.

The gene calls are TRBV24-1 and TRBJ1-5; possible D gene TRBD1, 5 bases. The CDR3 spans 14 residues. From germline, CDR1 is KGHDR and CDR2 SFDVKD. The V and J ends lost 5 bases and 5 bases respectively, with 12 bases between them. The CDR3 sequence is CATSAGLGDQPQHF. In DNA, the CDR3 is TGTGCCACCAGTGCAGGGTTAGGCGATCAGCCCCAGCATTTT.

The rearrangement links TRBV12-3 or TRBV12-4 to TRBJ1-2; TRBD1 aligns across 7 bases. Trimming removed 4 bases from V and 8 bases from J; junction bases left unmatched: 7. This CDR3 comprises 13 residues. Written as DNA, the CDR3 is TGTGCCAGCAGTTCAGGGGGTTACCCAGGCTACACCTTC. Amino acid sequence: CASSSGGYPGYTF.

This chain connects TRBV2 to TRBJ2-4; D not certain. V shed 3 bases and J shed 0 bases, with 9 bases lying between them. Germline assignment: CDR1 SNHLY and CDR2 FYNNEI. The CDR3 contains 15 residues. The CDR3, as DNA: TGTGCCAGCAGTGACCAGCGACTAGCCAAAAACATTCAGTACTTC. Translating gives CASSDQRLAKNIQYF.

This chain uses TRBV6-5 with TRBJ1-2; possibly TRBD1 for D (5 bases). Germline-derived CDR1 and CDR2 are MNHEY and SVGAGI. CDR3 size: 16 residues. With 2 bases removed from V and 7 bases from J, the gap between germline ends came to 20 bases. CDR3 residues: CASSYTLEGLGSGYTF. CDR3 DNA: TGTGCCAGCAGTTACACCCTGGAGGGGCTCGGGAGTGGCTACACCTTC.

The chain carries TRBV6-5 and TRBJ1-5; tentatively, D is TRBD1 (6 bases). The V end lost 2 bases, the J end lost 1 base, and 12 bases lay between the germline ends. There are 16 residues in the CDR3. Germline values: CDR1 MNHEY, CDR2 SVGAGI. CDR3 residues: CASSYNRDLSNQPQHF. CDR3 sequence (DNA): TGTGCCAGCAGTTACAACAGGGACCTCAGCAATCAGCCCCAGCATTTT.

The V call is TRBV27, the J call TRBJ2-5; D may be TRBD1 (5 bases). V lost 1 base and J 2 bases, leaving 11 bases between the germline ends. The CDR3 is 15 amino acids. Germline loops: CDR1 MNHEY, CDR2 SMNVEV (reference sequence). CDR3 protein: CASSLFPTVQETQYF. Here the CDR3 DNA reads TGTGCCAGCAGTTTATTCCCGACAGTGCAAGAGACCCAGTACTTC.

The J gene is TRBJ2-7, the V gene TRBV3-1 (or the pseudogene TRBV3-2), with 7 bases lining up with TRBD1. This CDR3 is built from 15 residues. Trimming took 1 base from V and 7 from J; bases not matched to a gene: 10. Germline-derived CDR1 and CDR2 are LGHDT and YNNKEL (reference sequence). The CDR3 region is CASSQATERGQEQYF. CDR3 bases: TGTGCCAGCAGCCAAGCTACGGAAAGGGGGCAAGAGCAGTACTTC.

The chain has TRBV7-3 and TRBJ2-1; D perhaps matches TRBD2 (5 bases). There are 18 residues in the CDR3. Germline CDR1 reads SGHTA; CDR2 reads FQGTGA. The V and J ends lost 4 bases and 0 bases respectively, with 19 bases between them. The CDR3 loop reads CASSSTIGGRSSYNEQFF. As DNA, the CDR3 is TGTGCCAGCAGCTCCACGATCGGAGGCCGTAGCTCCTACAATGAGCAGTTCTTC.

The chain couples TRBV7-2 to TRBJ1-3; D possibly corresponds to TRBD1 (5 bases). Deletions cut 5 bases from V and 7 bases from J, with 9 bases between. The germline V gene has CDR1 SGHTA and CDR2 FQGNSA. The CDR3 covers 12 residues. The CDR3 is CASSGNRNTIYF. CDR3 nucleotides: TGTGCCAGCAGCGGGAACAGGAACACCATATATTTT.

The rearrangement links TRBV2 to TRBJ2-5, with TRBD2 matching 9 bases. This CDR3 has 14 residues. Germline lookup yields CDR1 SNHLY and CDR2 FYNNEI. Trimming at V came to 8 bases and at J to 5 bases, leaving 9 bases not matched to a gene. The CDR3 here is CASHRSAGGETQYF. The CDR3 DNA reads as TGTGCCAGCCACAGGTCGGCGGGAGGGGAGACCCAGTACTTC.

This clone was counted a few times. This chain uses TRBV7-9 with TRBJ2-3; TRBD2 agrees at 13 bases. The V segment lost 6 bases and the J segment 0 bases; nucleotides outside the gene matches: 9. This CDR3 is built from 18 residues. Germline lookup yields CDR1 SEHNR and CDR2 FQNEAQ (reference sequence). The CDR3, as DNA: TGTGCCAGCAGTATGGGGACTAGCGGGGCCCCTAGCACAGATACGCAGTATTTT. Residues: CASSMGTSGAPSTDTQYF. Together with reference TRBV7-9 and TRBJ2-3, the CDR3 gives the full variable domain: DTGVSQNPRHKITKRGQNVTFRCDPISEHNRLYWYRQTLGQGPEFLTYFQNEAQLEKSRLLSDRFSAERPKGSFSTLEIQRTEQGDSAMYLCASSMGTSGAPSTDTQYFGPGTRLTVL.

The chain is built from TRBV24-1 and TRBJ2-7; a weak D match, TRBD2 (6 bases). The CDR3 has 15 amino acids. Looked up from germline, CDR1 is KGHDR and CDR2 is SFDVKD. V was cut by 4 bases and J by 3 bases, with 15 bases left in between. The CDR3 here is CATSDGGLERYEQYF. CDR3 nucleotides: TGTGCCACCAGTGACGGAGGGTTGGAGCGCTACGAGCAGTACTTC.

The chain links TRBV5-1 to TRBJ2-5, with D uncertain. CDR1 SGHRS and CDR2 YFSETQ come from the germline V gene. CDR3 length equals 14 residues. V was pared by 4 bases and J by 2 bases, with 12 bases between. Here the CDR3 DNA reads TGCGCCAGCAGCCAACTACCCGCGCAAGAGACCCAGTACTTC. It specifies CASSQLPAQETQYF.

The V gene is TRBV11-2, the J gene TRBJ1-6; maybe TRBD1 (6 bases). Germline V gene data show CDR1 as SGHAT and CDR2 as FQNNGV. The CDR3 spans 14 residues. Between the trimmed V and J ends, which lost 7 bases and 6 bases, there was a span of 13 bases. CDR3 in DNA: TGTGCCAGCACCTTGCAGGGGAGTAATTCACCCCTCCACTTT. Translation: CASTLQGSNSPLHF.

The chain joins TRBV2 to TRBJ2-7; tentatively, D is TRBD1 (5 bases). V was cut by 5 bases and J by 2 bases, with 16 bases left in between. The germline V gene has CDR1 SNHLY and CDR2 FYNNEI. The CDR3 contains 15 residues. Here the CDR3 DNA reads TGTGCCAGCAGTCCAGAACAGGCTTCAGCCTACGAGCAGTACTTC. Its translation: CASSPEQASAYEQYF.

Here the CDR3 reads CASSPLQGADQPQHF. The CDR3 region has the DNA TGTGCCAGCTCACCACTTCAGGGGGCGGATCAGCCCCAGCATTTT. This chain joins TRBV18 and TRBJ1-5; 8 nucleotides match TRBD1. In germline, CDR1 is KGHSH, CDR2 LQKENI. V was pared by 1 base and J by 5 bases, with 4 bases of the junction left unmatched. The CDR3 runs 15 residues.

This chain links TRBV28 with TRBJ1-5; 7 bases agree with TRBD1. The CDR3 has 19 residues. Trimming at V came to 5 bases and at J to 0 bases, leaving 16 bases not matched to a gene. Per germline, CDR1 MDHEN and CDR2 SYDVKM. CDR3 bases: TGTGCCAGCAGTCCCAAGGGGGCAGCTAATCTCAATAGCAATCAGCCCCAGCATTTT. Its translation is CASSPKGAANLNSNQPQHF.

This clone occurred once. The chain recombines TRBV25-1 with TRBJ2-2; weak D call: TRBD1 (7 bases). The CDR3 extends over 17 amino acids. Trimming shortened V by 0 bases and J by 4 bases, and 15 bases separated the two germline ends. From germline, CDR1 is MGHDK and CDR2 SYGVNS. Here the CDR3 reads CASSEYSGGTATGELFF. The CDR3 DNA sequence: TGTGCCAGCAGTGAATACTCCGGCGGGACAGCCACCGGGGAGCTGTTTTTT. Together with reference TRBV25-1 and TRBJ2-2, the CDR3 gives the full variable domain: EADIYQTPRYLVIGTGKKITLECSQTMGHDKMYWYQQDPGMELHLIHYSYGVNSTEKGDLSSESTVSRIRTEHFPLTLESARPSHTSQYLCASSEYSGGTATGELFFGEGSRLTVL.